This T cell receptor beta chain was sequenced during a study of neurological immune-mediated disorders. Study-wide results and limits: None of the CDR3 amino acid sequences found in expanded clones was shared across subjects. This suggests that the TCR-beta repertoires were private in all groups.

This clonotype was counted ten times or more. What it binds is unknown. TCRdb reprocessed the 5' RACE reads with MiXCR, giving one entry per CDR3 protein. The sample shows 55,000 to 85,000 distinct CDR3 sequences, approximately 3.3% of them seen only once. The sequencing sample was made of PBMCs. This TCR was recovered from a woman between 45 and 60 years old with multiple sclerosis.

The CDR3 region has the DNA TGTGCCAGCAGGGCCTCCGGTGGGGTCTATAGCAATCAGCCCCAGCATTTT. This sequence encodes CASRASGGVYSNQPQHF. The rearrangement uses TRBV12-3 or TRBV12-4 and TRBJ1-5; D remains ambiguous. The CDR3 is 17 amino acids. Trimming removed 6 bases from V and 0 bases from J, with 18 bases in between.